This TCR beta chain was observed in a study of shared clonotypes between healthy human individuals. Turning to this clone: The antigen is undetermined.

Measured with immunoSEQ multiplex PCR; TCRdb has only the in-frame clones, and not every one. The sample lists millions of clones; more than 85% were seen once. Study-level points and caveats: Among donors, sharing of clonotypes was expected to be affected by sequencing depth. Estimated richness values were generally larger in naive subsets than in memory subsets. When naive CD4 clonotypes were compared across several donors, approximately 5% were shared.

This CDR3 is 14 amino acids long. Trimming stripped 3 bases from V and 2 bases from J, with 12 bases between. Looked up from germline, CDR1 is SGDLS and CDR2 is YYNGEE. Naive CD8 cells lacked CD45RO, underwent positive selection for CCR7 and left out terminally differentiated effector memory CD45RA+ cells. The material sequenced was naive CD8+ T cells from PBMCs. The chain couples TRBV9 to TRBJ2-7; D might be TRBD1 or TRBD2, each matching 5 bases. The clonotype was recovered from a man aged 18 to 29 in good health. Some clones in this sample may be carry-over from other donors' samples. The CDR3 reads CASSAGDGAYEQYF. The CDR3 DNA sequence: TGTGCCAGCAGCGCCGGGGACGGAGCCTACGAGCAGTACTTC.